The present T cell receptor beta chain was sequenced within a study of shared clonotypes between healthy human individuals. Looking at the study overall: Samples came from two female and a few male donors aged 18 to 49.

The CDR3 contains 14 residues. V lost 4 bases and J lost 1, with 10 bases in between. Per germline, CDR1 KGHSH and CDR2 LQKENI. Data came from immunoSEQ multiplex PCR; TCRdb stores just in-frame clones and leaves some out. This table holds a few million clones, approximately 93% found once. Study donors comprised healthy, HIV-negative adults devoid of recent acute infection or vaccination. A split of CD4+ cells into CD45RA+ naive and CD45RA-negative memory subsets was performed. The source material was naive CD4+ T cells from PBMCs. Subset denoted: CD45RA+ positively selected. The gene calls are TRBV18 and TRBJ2-5, with a tentative D call TRBD2 (6 bases). The receptor comes from a man aged 18 to 35 in good health. Some clones in this sample may be carry-over from other donors' samples. The CDR3, as DNA: TGTGCCAGCTCACGCGGGAACGCCCAAGAGACCCAGTACTTC. It yields the protein CASSRGNAQETQYF.